This entry features one T cell receptor beta chain sequence. Authors' methods: Amplification from reference gene primers served as the basis for estimated nucleated cell counts. Repertoires were generated with immunoSEQ multiplex PCR, while TCRdb's copy carries only in-frame clones and drops some. V, J and clone size derive from that table, while D and trimming were established from the DNA sequence. The sample has roughly 280,000 clones, around 86% seen once; the top ten hold about 10%. The sample originates from a study of blood T cell repertoires in COVID-19. Germline lookup yields CDR1 ENHRY and CDR2 SYGVKD. This CDR3 is built from 15 residues. Deletions cut 0 bases from V and 0 bases from J, with 9 bases between.

The sequence was obtained from a man aged 35 to 55 with active or convalescent COVID-19. The gene calls are TRBV10-3 and TRBJ2-7; D may be TRBD2 (5 bases). Sequencing was done on a sample of peripheral blood. Here the CDR3 DNA reads TGTGCCATCAGTGAGTCCGCAGACTACTCCTACGAGCAGTACTTC. As protein: CAISESADYSYEQYF.